This T cell receptor (beta chain) was observed in a study of shared clonotypes between healthy human individuals. Method: immunoSEQ multiplex PCR; TCRdb's copy keeps in-frame clones and lacks some. The sample contains some 1,400,000 clones, roughly 96% of which appear only once. The CDR3 spans 19 residues. Trimming shortened V by 1 base and J by 3 bases, and 22 bases separated the two germline ends. Germline assignment: CDR1 SGHVS and CDR2 FQNEAQ. This clone was seen just once. Sequencing was performed on naive CD4+ T cells sorted from blood. Sample subset: CD45RA+ positively selected. The sequence was obtained from a man aged 30 to 39 in good health. The genes are TRBV7-8 and TRBJ1-5; D remains unclear. In DNA form, the CDR3 reads TGTGCCAGCAGCTTAGTTAGGTTTGCTGGTAGGACCTCCAATCAGCCCCAGCATTTT. Translating gives CASSLVRFAGRTSNQPQHF.